What follows are 27 T cell receptor beta chains derived from one specimen sequenced in a study of blood T cell repertoires in COVID-19. Some clones are missing from TCRdb's copy, which holds only in-frame ones; the method was immunoSEQ multiplex PCR. The sample carries 100,000 or so clones, about nine tenths recorded once. The sample taken for sequencing was peripheral blood. The source of these receptors is a man aged 60-69 years with acute or convalescent COVID-19.

The chain recombines TRBV24-1 with TRBJ2-3; D perhaps matches TRBD2 (6 bases). V lost 0 bases and J lost 0, with 12 bases in between. This CDR3 region has 17 residues. Germline V CDR1 and CDR2: KGHDR, SFDVKD. For the CDR3, the DNA is TGTGCCACCAGTGATTTGGAGGGTAGCGGAAGCACAGATACGCAGTATTTT. It translates to CATSDLEGSGSTDTQYF.

The chain uses TRBV5-1 and TRBJ1-2, with TRBD1 matching 10 bases. Germline V gene sequence: CDR1 SGHRS, CDR2 YFSETQ. There are 15 residues in the CDR3. With V trimmed by 0 bases and J by 8 bases, 7 bases remained unmatched. The CDR3 is CASSLATGGIEGYTF. For the CDR3, the DNA is TGCGCCAGCAGCTTGGCGACAGGGGGCATTGAAGGCTACACCTTC.

The J gene is TRBJ2-5, the V gene TRBV7-3; 13 positions agree with TRBD2. The CDR3 is 16 amino acids. V gave up 6 bases and J gave up 5 bases; unmatched junction bases: 9. Germline lookup yields CDR1 SGHTA and CDR2 FQGTGA. CDR3 DNA sequence: TGTGCCAGCAGTCCTGGACTAGCGGGAGTGAGCGAGACCCAGTACTTC. It specifies CASSPGLAGVSETQYF.

The rearrangement uses TRBV6-5 and TRBJ1-1; TRBD1 might be the D (5 bases). Per the germline V gene, CDR1 is MNHEY and CDR2 is SVGAGI. With 7 bases removed from V and 3 bases from J, the gap between germline ends came to 15 bases. The CDR3 is made up of 14 amino acids. The CDR3 bases are TGTGCCAGCACCCCAACGGGGGGGTACACTGAAGCTTTCTTT. Protein product: CASTPTGGYTEAFF.

The genes are TRBV23-1 and TRBJ1-5; D call uncertain. TRBV23-1 is an ORF; its function is uncertain. The V end was cut by 10 bases, the J end by 6 bases, with 10 bases between. CDR3 length: 11 amino acids. The CDR3 protein is CATILPQPQHF. The DNA of the CDR3 is TGCGCCACCATACTTCCTCAGCCCCAGCATTTT.

This chain uses TRBV18 with TRBJ2-2; a weak D match, TRBD1 (6 bases). Germline V gene data show CDR1 as KGHSH and CDR2 as LQKENI. The CDR3 spans 15 residues. The V end was cut by 2 bases, the J end by 5 bases, with 12 bases between. The CDR3 coding sequence is TGTGCCAGCTCACCAAACAGGGCGTTGACCGGGGAGCTGTTTTTT. Protein sequence: CASSPNRALTGELFF.

The CDR3 region has the DNA TGTGCCAGCAGTGGGGGGGTTTACGAGCAGTACTTC. It encodes CASSGGVYEQYF. The chain joins TRBV2 to TRBJ2-7; D is perhaps TRBD2 (6 bases). The V gene lost 4 bases and the J gene lost 4 bases, with 8 bases spanning the gap. Per the germline V gene, CDR1 is SNHLY and CDR2 is FYNNEI. CDR3 size: 12 residues.

The chain has TRBV7-8 and TRBJ1-4; no clear D gene. The CDR3 is 15 amino acids. V lost 4 bases, J lost 3 bases, and 12 bases lay in between. Germline values: CDR1 SGHVS, CDR2 FQNEAQ. The CDR3 coding sequence is TGTGCCAGCAGCTCCTTACGGGTTCCTAATGAAAAACTGTTTTTT. Amino acid sequence: CASSSLRVPNEKLFF.

V and J are TRBV7-3 and TRBJ2-6, with a weak D call TRBD2 (6 bases). The CDR3 has 15 residues. Trimming pared 4 bases from V and 3 bases from J, leaving 10 bases between. Germline V gene data show CDR1 as SGHTA and CDR2 as FQGTGA. The CDR3 loop reads CASSSEGGGANVLTF. As DNA, the CDR3 is TGTGCCAGCAGCTCGGAGGGAGGTGGGGCCAACGTCCTGACTTTC.

The table lists this clone with a count of one. The rearrangement joins TRBV6-2 or TRBV6-3 to TRBJ1-5; D unclear. CDR3 size: 15 residues. V lost 2 bases and J lost 3, with 11 bases in between. The germline V gene has CDR1 MNHEY and CDR2 SVGEGT. CDR3 protein: CASSYDNRINQPQHF. In DNA form, the CDR3 reads TGTGCCAGCAGTTACGACAATAGGATCAATCAGCCCCAGCATTTT.

The CDR3 DNA is TGTGCCAGTAGTATATCTGGAGGGGATCAGCCCCAGCATTTT. This codes for CASSISGGDQPQHF. J is TRBJ1-5 and V is TRBV19; a weak D match, TRBD1 (5 bases). The CDR3 covers 14 residues. The germline gives CDR1 LNHDA, CDR2 SQIVND (reference sequence). V was shortened by 2 bases and J by 5 bases, with 10 bases between the two germline ends.

V is TRBV19 and J is TRBJ1-5; TRBD1 matches 7 bases. The CDR3 is 17 amino acids. Germline trimming cut 6 bases from V and 4 bases from J; bases unmatched to any gene: 15. Germline V lookup: CDR1 LNHDA, CDR2 SQIVND (reference sequence). The CDR3 sequence is CASSLTGTRTGNQPQHF. CDR3 bases: TGTGCCAGTAGCCTAACGGGAACCCGGACAGGAAATCAGCCCCAGCATTTT.

The chain couples TRBV11-1 to TRBJ2-2, with a possible D match to TRBD2 (6 bases). Germline V gene data show CDR1 as SGHAT and CDR2 as FQDESV (reference sequence). V was clipped by 3 bases and J by 0 bases, with 11 bases between them. CDR3 size: 16 residues. The CDR3 DNA sequence: TGTGCCAGCAGCTTCGCCGGGACTTCGAACACCGGGGAGCTGTTTTTT. It yields the protein CASSFAGTSNTGELFF.

Of note for this clone: Different DNA sequences within this sample yield the same CDR3. This chain joins TRBV3-1 (or the pseudogene TRBV3-2) and TRBJ1-2, with D tentatively TRBD1 (5 bases). The V gene lost 3 bases and the J gene lost 8 bases, with 13 bases spanning the gap. Germline-derived CDR1 and CDR2 are LGHDT and YNNKEL (reference sequence). CDR3 size: 13 residues. CDR3 amino acids: CASSQGRGWGYTF. For the CDR3, the DNA is TGTGCCAGCAGCCAGGGGAGGGGCTGGGGCTACACCTTC.

The chain has TRBV10-1 and TRBJ2-7; D remains unclear. Germline values: CDR1 WNHNN, CDR2 SYGVQD (reference sequence). V lost 2 bases and J 3 bases, leaving 11 bases between the germline ends. The CDR3 contains 14 residues. This chain's CDR3 is CASSERLHGYEQYF. CDR3 nucleotide sequence: TGCGCCAGCAGTGAGAGACTCCATGGCTACGAGCAGTACTTC.

The rearrangement links TRBV23-1 to TRBJ2-7, with 7 bases identical to TRBD1. TRBV23-1 is an ORF; its function is uncertain. The CDR3 totals 15 residues. The V gene end was trimmed by 2 bases and the J gene end by 3 bases; junction bases not matched to a gene: 7. Here the CDR3 DNA reads TGCGCCAGCAGTCAACTCCTGGACAGGAACTACGAGCAGTACTTC. Encoded protein: CASSQLLDRNYEQYF.

The J gene is TRBJ2-1, the V gene TRBV28, with D perhaps TRBD2 (6 bases). The CDR3 runs 11 residues. Germline-derived CDR1 and CDR2 are MDHEN and SYDVKM. V lost 6 bases, J lost 9 bases, and 9 bases lay in between. Written as DNA, the CDR3 is TGTGCCAGCAGCCGGGAGATTGAGCAGTTCTTC. Its protein is CASSREIEQFF.

The chain employs TRBV3-1 (or the pseudogene TRBV3-2) and TRBJ2-4; no definite D call. The CDR3 has 14 residues. Trimming pared 1 base from V and 0 bases from J, leaving 4 bases between. Germline CDR1 is LGHDT and CDR2 is YNNKEL (reference sequence). The CDR3 DNA reads TGTGCCAGCAGCCAAGTCGGAGCCAAAAACATTCAGTACTTC. Encoded protein: CASSQVGAKNIQYF.

The rearrangement uses TRBV29-1 and TRBJ1-1; D is perhaps TRBD1 (5 bases). Germline V gene data show CDR1 as SQVTM and CDR2 as ANQGSEA. Deletions cut 7 bases from V and 4 bases from J, with 16 bases between. CDR3 length equals 13 residues. CDR3 protein: CSAGEGRGTEAFF. The DNA for the CDR3 is TGCAGCGCCGGTGAGGGGCGGGGCACTGAAGCTTTCTTT.

On this clone itself: Other nucleotide sequences in the sample specify the same CDR3. The chain joins TRBV19 to TRBJ1-1; TRBD1 matches 7 bases. The CDR3 runs 14 residues. Per the germline V gene, CDR1 is LNHDA and CDR2 is SQIVND (reference sequence). Trimming cost V 2 bases and J 2 bases; bases outside gene matches: 2. The CDR3 is CASSIRGRNTEAFF. CDR3 in DNA: TGTGCCAGTAGTATAAGGGGGCGCAACACTGAAGCTTTCTTT.

In its sample, this clone was seen once. The V and J genes are TRBV29-1 and TRBJ1-1, with D possibly being TRBD1 (5 bases). Trimming pared 5 bases from V and 4 bases from J, leaving 17 bases between. The CDR3 extends over 14 amino acids. The V gene's germline CDR1 is SQVTM and CDR2 ANQGSEA. CDR3 sequence: CSVSEGRGGTEAFF. The CDR3 DNA reads as TGCAGCGTTTCCGAGGGGCGGGGGGGCACTGAAGCTTTCTTT.

CDR3: CASSISSRGLDYGYTF. CDR3 nucleotide sequence: TGTGCCAGTAGTATATCCTCTAGAGGGTTAGACTATGGCTACACCTTC. The rearrangement uses TRBV19 and TRBJ1-2; D call uncertain. The CDR3 sequence is 16 residues long. Trimming shortened V by 2 bases and J by 3 bases, and 16 bases separated the two germline ends. In germline, CDR1 is LNHDA, CDR2 SQIVND (reference sequence). Complete variable domain (other parts from reference TRBV19 and TRBJ1-2): DGGITQSPKYLFRKEGQNVTLSCEQNLNHDAMYWYRQDPGQGLRLIYYSQIVNDFQKGDIAEGYSVSREKKESFPLTVTSAQKNPTAFYLCASSISSRGLDYGYTFGSGTRLTVV.

This chain links TRBV4-2 with TRBJ2-2; no firm D call. Germline-derived CDR1 and CDR2 are LGHNA and YNFKEQ. CDR3 length: 13 amino acids. The ends were cut back, 0 bases at V and 4 bases at J, with 3 bases in the middle. CDR3 sequence: CASSQDRTGELFF. CDR3 DNA: TGTGCCAGCAGCCAAGATCGCACCGGGGAGCTGTTTTTT.

This rearrangement joins TRBV23-1 to TRBJ2-7, with 15 bases lining up with TRBD2. TRBV23-1 is annotated as an ORF whose role is uncertain. CDR3 length: 16 amino acids. Trimming cost V 3 bases and J 5 bases; bases outside gene matches: 5. The CDR3, as DNA: TGCGCCAGCAGTCACACGGGACTAGCGGGAGGTGACGAGCAGTACTTC. This gives the protein CASSHTGLAGGDEQYF.

V is TRBV25-1 and J is TRBJ1-2; D is uncertain. The CDR3 spans 11 residues. The V end lost 2 bases, the J end lost 7 bases, and 5 bases lay between the germline ends. Germline V lookup: CDR1 MGHDK, CDR2 SYGVNS. The CDR3 here is CASSETSGYTF. In DNA form, the CDR3 reads TGTGCCAGCAGTGAAACATCTGGCTACACCTTC.

The chain is built from TRBV19 and TRBJ2-5; 7 nucleotides match TRBD2. The CDR3 sequence is 15 residues long. CDR1 is LNHDA, CDR2 SQIVND, per germline (reference sequence). V lost 3 bases, J lost 6 bases, and 10 bases stayed unmatched. CDR3 in amino acids: CASSIEAGREKTQYF. The CDR3 DNA sequence: TGTGCCAGTAGTATCGAAGCGGGACGCGAAAAGACCCAGTACTTC.

The chain carries TRBV27 and TRBJ2-3; 10 bases map to TRBD2. Trimming took 5 bases from V and 6 from J; bases not matched to a gene: 5. Germline lookup yields CDR1 MNHEY and CDR2 SMNVEV (reference sequence). CDR3 length: 14 residues. The CDR3 bases are TGTGCCAGCAGTCCACGAGCGGGGGGGGATACGCAGTATTTT. This translates into CASSPRAGGDTQYF.